The TCR beta chain under discussion was sequenced for a study of cytomegalovirus exposure and HLA in healthy donors. Study findings and constraints: A later analysis linked a missense DCLRE1C variant to TCR beta V- and J-gene trimming. Apart from CMV serostatus, no immune exposure information was available. It was likely that a cluster of highly shared sequence variants was a sequencing artifact.

The CDR3 is 13 amino acids. From germline, CDR1 is LNHNV and CDR2 YYDKDF (reference sequence). Researchers ran the PCR with 60 Vbeta and 13 Jbeta primers. TCRdb's table, derived via immunoSEQ multiplex PCR, lists solely in-frame clones and lacks some. The sample yields approximately 190,000 clones, roughly 80% seen once. Turning to this clone: Its antigen is unidentified. One end of the junction does not line up with germline, which may come from a read error.

The chain is built from TRBV15 and TRBJ2-5; 7 bases are shared with TRBD2. The TCR originated in a man aged 45-65 years in good health and CMV-seronegative. The sample comprised PBMCs. CDR3 coding DNA: TGTGCCACCAGACGGGGGGACCACGAGACCCAGTACTTC. Protein sequence: CATRRGDHETQYF.